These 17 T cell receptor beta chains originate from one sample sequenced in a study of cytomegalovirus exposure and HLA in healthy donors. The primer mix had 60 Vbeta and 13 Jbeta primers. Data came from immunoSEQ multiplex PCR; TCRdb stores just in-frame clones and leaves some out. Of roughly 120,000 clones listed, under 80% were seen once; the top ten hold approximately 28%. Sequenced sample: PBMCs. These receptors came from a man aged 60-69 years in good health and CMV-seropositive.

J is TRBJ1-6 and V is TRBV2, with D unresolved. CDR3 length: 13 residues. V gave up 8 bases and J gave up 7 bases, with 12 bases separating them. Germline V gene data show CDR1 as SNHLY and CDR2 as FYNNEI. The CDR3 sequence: CASVRGQNSPLHF. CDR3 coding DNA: TGTGCCAGCGTCCGCGGCCAGAATTCACCCCTCCACTTT.

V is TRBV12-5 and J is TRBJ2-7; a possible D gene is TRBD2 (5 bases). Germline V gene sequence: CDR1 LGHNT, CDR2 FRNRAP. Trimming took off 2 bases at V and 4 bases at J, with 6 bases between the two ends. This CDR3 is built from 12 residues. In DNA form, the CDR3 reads TGTGCTAGTGGTTTGTGGGAGTACGAGCAGTACTTC. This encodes CASGLWEYEQYF.

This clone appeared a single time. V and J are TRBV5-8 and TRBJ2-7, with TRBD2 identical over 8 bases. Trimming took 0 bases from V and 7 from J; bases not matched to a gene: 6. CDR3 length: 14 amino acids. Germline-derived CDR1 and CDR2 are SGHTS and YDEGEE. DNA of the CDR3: TGTGCCAGCAGCTTGGAACTAGCGGCCCTAGAGCAGTACTTC. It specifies CASSLELAALEQYF. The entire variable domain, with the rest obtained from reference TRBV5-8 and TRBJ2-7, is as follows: EAGVTQSPTHLIKTRGQQATLRCSPISGHTSVYWYQQALGLGLQFLLWYDEGEERNRGNFPPRFSGRQFPNYSSELNVNALELEDSALYLCASSLELAALEQYFGPGTRLTVT.

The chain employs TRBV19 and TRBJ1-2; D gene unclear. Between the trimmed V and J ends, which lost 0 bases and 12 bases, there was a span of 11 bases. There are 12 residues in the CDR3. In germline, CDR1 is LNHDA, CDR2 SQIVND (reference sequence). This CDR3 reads CASSIEPGGNTF. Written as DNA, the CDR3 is TGTGCCAGTAGTATAGAGCCCGGCGGGAACACCTTC.

The CDR3: CASSDRDRVQPQHF. The CDR3 DNA sequence: TGTGCCAGCAGTGACCGGGACAGGGTGCAGCCCCAGCATTTT. The chain uses TRBV2 and TRBJ1-5; 9 nucleotides match TRBD1. Germline CDR1 and CDR2: SNHLY and FYNNEI. The CDR3 runs to 14 residues. With V trimmed by 3 bases and J by 7 bases, 4 bases remained unmatched.

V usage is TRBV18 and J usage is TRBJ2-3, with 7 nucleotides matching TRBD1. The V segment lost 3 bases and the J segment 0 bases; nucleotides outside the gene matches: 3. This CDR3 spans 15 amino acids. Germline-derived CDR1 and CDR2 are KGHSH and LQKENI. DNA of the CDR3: TGTGCCAGCTCACCCGCACAGGGGAGCACAGATACGCAGTATTTT. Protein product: CASSPAQGSTDTQYF.

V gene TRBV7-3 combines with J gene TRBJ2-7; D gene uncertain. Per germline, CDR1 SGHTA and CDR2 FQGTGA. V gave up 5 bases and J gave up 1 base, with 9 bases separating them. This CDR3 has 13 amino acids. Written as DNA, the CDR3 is TGTGCCAGCAGCGCCCGGGTGTCCTACGAGCAGTACTTC. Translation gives CASSARVSYEQYF.

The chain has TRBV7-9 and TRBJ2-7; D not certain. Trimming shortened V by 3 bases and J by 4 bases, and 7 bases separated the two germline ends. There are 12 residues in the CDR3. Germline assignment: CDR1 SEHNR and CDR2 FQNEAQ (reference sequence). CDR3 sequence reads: CASSFLSYEQYF. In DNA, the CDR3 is TGTGCCAGCAGCTTTCTTTCTTACGAGCAGTACTTC.

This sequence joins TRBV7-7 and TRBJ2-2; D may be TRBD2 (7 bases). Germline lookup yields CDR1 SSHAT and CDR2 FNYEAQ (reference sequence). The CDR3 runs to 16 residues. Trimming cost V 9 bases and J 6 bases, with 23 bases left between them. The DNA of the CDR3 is TGTGCCAGTCGGGTTGGGGCGGGGGCCCTCGCCGGGGAGCTGTTTTTT. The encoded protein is CASRVGAGALAGELFF.

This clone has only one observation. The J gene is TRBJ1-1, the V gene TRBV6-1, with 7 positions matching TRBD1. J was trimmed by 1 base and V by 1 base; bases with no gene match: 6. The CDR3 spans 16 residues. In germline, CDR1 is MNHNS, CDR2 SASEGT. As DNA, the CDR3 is TGTGCCAGCAGTGAAGATCGAAGGGGGCGGAACACTGAAGCTTTCTTT. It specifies CASSEDRRGRNTEAFF.

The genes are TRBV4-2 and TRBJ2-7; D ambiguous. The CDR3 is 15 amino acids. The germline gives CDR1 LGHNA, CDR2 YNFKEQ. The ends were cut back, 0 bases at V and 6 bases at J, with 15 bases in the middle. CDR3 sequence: CASSQDFMGVGEQYF. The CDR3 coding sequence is TGTGCCAGCAGCCAAGATTTCATGGGCGTGGGCGAGCAGTACTTC.

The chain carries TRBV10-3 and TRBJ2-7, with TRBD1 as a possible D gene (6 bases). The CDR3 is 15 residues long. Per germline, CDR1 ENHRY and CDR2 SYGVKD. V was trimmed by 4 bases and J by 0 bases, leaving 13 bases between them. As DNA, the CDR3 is TGTGCCATCAGTGTGACCGGGACACTCTCCTACGAGCAGTACTTC. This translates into CAISVTGTLSYEQYF.

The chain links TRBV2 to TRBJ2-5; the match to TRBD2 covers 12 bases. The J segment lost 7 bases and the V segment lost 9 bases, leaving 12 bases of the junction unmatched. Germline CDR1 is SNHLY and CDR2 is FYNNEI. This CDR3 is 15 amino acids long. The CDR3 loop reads CASKPGTSGFGTQYF. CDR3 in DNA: TGTGCCAGTAAGCCCGGGACTAGCGGGTTCGGGACCCAGTACTTC.

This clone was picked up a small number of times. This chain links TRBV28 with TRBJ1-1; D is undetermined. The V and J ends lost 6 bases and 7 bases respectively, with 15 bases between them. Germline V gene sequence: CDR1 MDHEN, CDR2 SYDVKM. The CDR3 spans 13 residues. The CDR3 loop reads CASRQSVSGEAFF. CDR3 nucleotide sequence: TGTGCCAGCAGACAATCCGTATCAGGTGAAGCTTTCTTT.

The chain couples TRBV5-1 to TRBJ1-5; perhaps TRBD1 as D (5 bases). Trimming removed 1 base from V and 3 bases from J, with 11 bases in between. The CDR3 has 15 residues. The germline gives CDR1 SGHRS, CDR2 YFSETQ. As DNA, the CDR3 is TGCGCCAGCAGCTTGACGGGGGGAAACAATCAGCCCCAGCATTTT. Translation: CASSLTGGNNQPQHF. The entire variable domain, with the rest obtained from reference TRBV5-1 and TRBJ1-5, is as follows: KAGVTQTPRYLIKTRGQQVTLSCSPISGHRSVSWYQQTPGQGLQFLFEYFSETQRNKGNFPGRFSGRQFSNSRSEMNVSTLELGDSALYLCASSLTGGNNQPQHFGDGTRLSIL.

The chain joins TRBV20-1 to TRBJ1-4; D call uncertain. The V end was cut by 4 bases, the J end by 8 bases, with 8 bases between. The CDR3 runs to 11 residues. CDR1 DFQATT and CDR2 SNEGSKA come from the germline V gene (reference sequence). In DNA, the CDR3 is TGCAGTGCTATACAGATGGAAAAACTGTTTTTT. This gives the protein CSAIQMEKLFF.

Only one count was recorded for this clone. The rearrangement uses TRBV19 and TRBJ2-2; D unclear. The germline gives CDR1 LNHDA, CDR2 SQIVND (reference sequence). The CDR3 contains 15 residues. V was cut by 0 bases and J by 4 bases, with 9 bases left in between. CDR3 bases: TGTGCCAGTAGTATAGAGCTGGGCACCACCGGGGAGCTGTTTTTT. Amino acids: CASSIELGTTGELFF.